These T cell receptor beta chains were read from a single sample in a study of response to subunit inactivated influenza vaccine. From the RT-PCR reads, TCRdb called clonotypes with MiXCR, one entry per CDR3 protein. This sample has about 180,000 distinct CDR3 sequences, with around 10% found just once. This material consisted of CD8+ T cells sorted from PBMCs, taken roughly 24 months after vaccination. The receptors stem from a man aged 45-69 years who received an inactivated influenza vaccine. Both conserved end residues are trimmed from each CDR3.

TRBV5-1,ASSEGTGVETQY
TRBV7-8,ASSLILGQTYEQY
TRBV24-1,ATSDPSKETQY
TRBV12-3/TRBV12-4,ASSPLLNEQF
TRBV4-3,ASSPQDRSTNEKLF
TRBV12-3/TRBV12-4,ASSPLQGITNEQF
TRBV28,ASSLFGTGGSSNEQF
TRBV4-1,ASSHVSGTNEKLF
TRBV9,ASSVAPGTGRDTQY
TRBV7-2,ASSLKIGDGNQPQH
TRBV4-3,ASSQEHVTSISDTQY
TRBV11-1,ASSLGVLAANTGELF
TRBV6-1,ASSGWTALSTNYGYT
TRBV5-1,ASSLWTGDPHGYT
TRBV9,ASSVSSGSGEQY
TRBV7-9,ASSLVGYEQF
TRBV4-1,ASSPGTSLGETQY
TRBV4-3,ASSQDLEGEASRSYEQY
TRBV4-3,ASSQATVGQGAEGYT
TRBV12-3/TRBV12-4,ASSFRPSGYEQY
TRBV7-2,ASSLGDYLYTDTQY
TRBV6-2/TRBV6-3,ASSYWGLRETQY
TRBV7-9,ASSHRQDSRANEKLF
TRBV6-2/TRBV6-3,ASQWTKNTEAF
TRBV4-1,ASSQVHTGQQETQY
TRBV4-1,ASSQDQRLAGGAKNIQY
TRBV28,ASSLRTAQETQY
TRBV14,ASSRGGDEQF
TRBV4-3,ASSQDLGGTDTQY